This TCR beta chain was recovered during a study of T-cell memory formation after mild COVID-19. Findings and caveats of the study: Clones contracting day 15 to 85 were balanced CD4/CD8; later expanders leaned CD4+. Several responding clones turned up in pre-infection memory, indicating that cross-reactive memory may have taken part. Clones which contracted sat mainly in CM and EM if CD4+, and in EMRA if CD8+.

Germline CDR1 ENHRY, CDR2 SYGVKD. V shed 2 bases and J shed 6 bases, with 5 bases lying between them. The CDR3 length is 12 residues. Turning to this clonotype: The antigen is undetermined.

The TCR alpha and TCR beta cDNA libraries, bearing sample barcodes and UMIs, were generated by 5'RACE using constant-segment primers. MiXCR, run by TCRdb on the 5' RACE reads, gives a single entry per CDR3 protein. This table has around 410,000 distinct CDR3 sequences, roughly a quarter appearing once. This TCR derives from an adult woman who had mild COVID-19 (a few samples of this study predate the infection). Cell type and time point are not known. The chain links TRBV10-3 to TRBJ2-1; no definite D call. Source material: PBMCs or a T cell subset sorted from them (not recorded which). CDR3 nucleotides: TGTGCCATCAGTGAGGGGTCCAATGAGCAGTTCTTC. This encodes CAISEGSNEQFF.